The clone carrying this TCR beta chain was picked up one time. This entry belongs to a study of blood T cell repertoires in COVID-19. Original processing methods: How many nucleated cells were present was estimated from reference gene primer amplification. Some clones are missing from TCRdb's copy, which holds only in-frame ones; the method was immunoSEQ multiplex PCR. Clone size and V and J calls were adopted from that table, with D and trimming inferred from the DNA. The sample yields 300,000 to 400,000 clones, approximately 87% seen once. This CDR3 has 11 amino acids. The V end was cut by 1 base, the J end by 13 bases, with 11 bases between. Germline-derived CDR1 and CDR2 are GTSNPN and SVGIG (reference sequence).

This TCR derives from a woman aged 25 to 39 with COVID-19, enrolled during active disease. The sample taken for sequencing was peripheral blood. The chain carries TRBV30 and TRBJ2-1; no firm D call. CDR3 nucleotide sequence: TGTGCCTGGAGTGAAAGCTCCCTCCAGTTCTTC. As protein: CAWSESSLQFF.